The entry that follows covers one T cell receptor (beta chain) sequence. The antigen it binds to is not known. Base qualities are not at hand, and no much larger clone is one base apart. Preparation of the library involved 5' RACE. The sequencing machine was an Illumina HiSeq 2500. A second PCR of about 6 to 11 cycles was performed with a sample-barcoded 5' primer and a J-beta primer mix. A template-switch 5' adaptor carrying 12 random nucleotides introduced a unique molecular identifier onto each TCR beta cDNA molecule. At least 2.5 million CDR3-containing paired-end reads were obtained from each sample. First-strand cDNA synthesis was performed from all RNA using the Mint cDNA synthesis kit, with priming by a TRBC-specific oligonucleotide. Following uracil-DNA glycosylase treatment, all cDNA underwent a first 18-cycle PCR with the universal primers M1SS and BC2_uni_R. The paper's processing steps were these. Normalization of each sample was performed by random selection of 1 million high-quality reads, each carrying a distinct molecular identifier. Reads sharing molecular identifiers were discarded rather than binned into consensus sequences. CDR3 identification, clonotype clustering and error correction used MiTCR with a Q25 quality threshold and the strictest error-elimination algorithm. A nonparametric unseen species model using Euler transformation provided a lower-bound estimate of total TCR beta diversity. TCRdb redid the processing of the public reads, applying fastp at Q25 and MiXCR, and retained in-frame beta chains. Entries that share a CDR3 protein sequence are merged under the most common genes and DNA. Here the V and J calls rest on TCRdb's processing, not on the authors' analysis. The sample table records about 900,000 distinct CDR3 sequences; less than 80% of these occur just once. Together, the top ten hold 25% to 35% of the sample.

The V end loses 0 bases and the J end loses 3 bases, and a stretch of 15 bases separates them. The germline V gene (reference sequence) supplies CDR1 LGHDT and CDR2 YNNKEL. The CDR3 spans 17 residues, from the cysteine through the phenylalanine. Just CDR3 DNA is preserved here, 51 bases in frame from base 1. Donors were about 36 systemically healthy Caucasian individuals from Russia aged about 6 to 100 years. Each donor gave 9.5 to 10 milliliters of peripheral blood, drawn into EDTA-treated Vacutainer tubes. Ficoll-Paque density-gradient centrifugation was used to isolate PBMCs, with at least 6.5 million obtained per sample. Trizol reagent was used to extract total RNA from PBMCs, with at least 6 micrograms per sample. For every donor, an aliquot of PBMCs went through flow cytometry to measure the percentages of naive CD45RAhigh/CD27high T cells. This specimen comes from a study of blood T cells in healthy people across ages (dated by TCRdb to about 2015). Regarding the research as a whole: Template switching captured roughly one uniquely barcoded TCR beta cDNA molecule per two T cells in model experiments. To track age-related changes in TCR beta repertoire diversity, the study relied on deep sequencing normalized with unique cDNA molecular identifiers. The donors were split into four age groups: young (average roughly 15 years), middle-aged (39), aged (more than 60) and long-lived (roughly 88). Donors of different ages were randomly distributed across sequencing lanes to avoid experimental bias. The study analyzed two additional independent replicas of 1 million unique cDNA reads from the same blood draw for two donors, one aged 18 to 29 and one aged 80 or older.

Broad study findings and their caveats: The CMV infection status of donors was not known, potentially confounding age-related changes in expanded clonotypes. Observed TCR beta diversity correlated strongly with the percentage of naive T cells measured by flow cytometry. Conclusive comparison of naive and antigen-experienced compartments was prevented by the profiling of bulk unsorted PBMCs. The long-lived group showed more naive CD4+ T cells, fewer expanded clones and increased TCR diversity than the aged group, suggesting age selection. Total diversity estimates from one million sequenced T cells were considered lower bounds and underestimates. Observed TCR beta diversity per million T cells fell roughly linearly with age, and a significant reduction was already apparent by age around 40.

The TCR was taken from a man aged 25-45 years in good health. The sequence links TRBV3-1 to TRBJ2-1; perhaps TRBD2 is the D gene, with 6 bases matching. Material: blood. DNA sequence: TGTGCCAGCAGCCAAGAGAGGGGCCGGGGGAACTACAATGAGCAGTTCTTC. The translation is CASSQERGRGNYNEQFF.